Following are 22 T cell receptor beta chains from one sample sequenced in a study of shared clonotypes between healthy human individuals. Here immunoSEQ multiplex PCR was the method, and the copy in TCRdb shows in-frame clones only, minus some. Seen here are some 1,100,000 clones, around 78% observed once, and the top ten hold under 0.6%. Sequencing was done on a sample of memory CD4+ T cells from PBMCs. Specified subset: CD45RA-negative fraction. All receptors come from a man younger than 35 in good health. Some clones in this sample may be carry-over from other donors' samples.

The chain has TRBV27 and TRBJ1-5; 7 bases fit TRBD1. The ends lost 6 bases at V and 4 bases at J; junction bases unmatched: 3. This CDR3 comprises 13 residues. In germline, CDR1 is MNHEY, CDR2 SMNVEV (reference sequence). CDR3 region: CASSRDSNQPQHF. The DNA for the CDR3 is TGTGCCAGCAGCAGGGACAGTAATCAGCCCCAGCATTTT.

The chain combines TRBV18 with TRBJ1-1, with 7 positions matching TRBD1. Germline V gene data show CDR1 as KGHSH and CDR2 as LQKENI. The CDR3 covers 15 residues. Losses at the gene ends were 8 bases for V and 5 bases for J; bases not matched to a gene: 14. DNA of the CDR3: TGTGCCAGCCACCGGGGAGGGGGCGAGGGGACTGAAGCTTTCTTT. Translation: CASHRGGGEGTEAFF.

DNA for the CDR3: TGTGCCAGCAGCTTAGGATTACAGGGAAACACCATATATTTT. Translating it yields CASSLGLQGNTIYF. This chain joins TRBV11-2 and TRBJ1-3; D gene ambiguous. The V gene's germline CDR1 is SGHAT and CDR2 FQNNGV. The CDR3 is 14 amino acids. The germline V and J ends were trimmed by 1 base and 4 bases, with 8 bases remaining between them. Using reference TRBV11-2 and TRBJ1-3 for the parts outside the CDR3, the full variable domain is EAGVAQSPRYKIIEKRQSVAFWCNPISGHATLYWYQQILGQGPKLLIQFQNNGVVDDSQLPKDRFSAERLKGVDSTLKIQPAKLEDSAVYLCASSLGLQGNTIYFGEGSWLTVV.

The chain joins TRBV6-1 to TRBJ2-1, with 7 nucleotides matching TRBD2. Germline loops: CDR1 MNHNS, CDR2 SASEGT. J lost 2 bases, V lost 3 bases, and 1 base had no gene match. The length of the CDR3 is 14 residues. CDR3 sequence: CASSESGTYNEQFF. The CDR3 bases are TGTGCCAGCAGTGAGAGCGGGACCTACAATGAGCAGTTCTTC.

V usage is TRBV6-5 and J usage is TRBJ2-5; D is uncertain. The J call may not be correct, given that the DNA end is closer to TRBJ2-7. Germline CDR1 reads MNHEY; CDR2 reads SVGAGI. CDR3 length: 13 residues. The CDR3 sequence: CASSYSAFHEQYF. CDR3 nucleotides: TGTGCCAGCAGTTACTCCGCCTTCCACGAGCAGTACTTC.

This clone was seen many times. The chain combines TRBV11-3 with TRBJ2-3, with D uncertain. The CDR3 length is 15 residues. V was shortened by 1 base and J by 2 bases, with 10 bases between the two germline ends. CDR1 and CDR2 (germline): SGHNT, YENEEA. CDR3 coding DNA: TGTGCCAGCAGCTTAGGTCAGAGCCCCACAGATACGCAGTATTTT. Protein product: CASSLGQSPTDTQYF. The full variable domain, with the rest looked up from reference TRBV11-3 and TRBJ2-3, is EAGVVQSPRYKIIEKKQPVAFWCNPISGHNTLYWYLQNLGQGPELLIRYENEEAVDDSQLPKDRFSAERLKGVDSTLKIQPAELGDSAVYLCASSLGQSPTDTQYFGPGTRLTVL.

This clone was seen only a few times. This chain connects TRBV27 to TRBJ2-3; 7 bases match TRBD2. This CDR3 region has 19 residues. Trimming cost V 6 bases and J 0 bases; bases outside gene matches: 18. CDR1 is MNHEY and CDR2 is SMNVEV in the germline V gene (reference sequence). The CDR3 is CASSPWGGGLQQSTDTQYF. The CDR3 DNA is TGTGCCAGCAGCCCCTGGGGGGGAGGACTGCAACAAAGCACAGATACGCAGTATTTT.

The V call is TRBV29-1, the J call TRBJ1-1; tentative D call: TRBD1 (5 bases). CDR1 SQVTM and CDR2 ANQGSEA come from the germline V gene. V lost 4 bases to trimming and J lost 0 bases, with 9 bases between them. The length of the CDR3 is 13 residues. CDR3 sequence reads: CSVGGILNTEAFF. The CDR3 nucleotides read TGCAGCGTTGGGGGGATATTGAACACTGAAGCTTTCTTT.

The rearrangement uses TRBV29-1 and TRBJ2-7; 10 positions match TRBD1. Trimming removed 6 bases from V and 5 bases from J; junction bases left unmatched: 4. The CDR3 runs 12 residues. CDR1 is SQVTM, CDR2 ANQGSEA, per germline. CDR3 DNA: TGCAGCGTAGACAGGGGGCAGGACGAGCAGTACTTC. It codes for CSVDRGQDEQYF.

The CDR3 spells CASRPGQGDGYTF. In DNA, the CDR3 is TGCGCCAGCAGACCCGGACAGGGGGATGGCTACACCTTC. The chain combines TRBV5-1 with TRBJ1-2; 10 bases match TRBD1. The CDR3 contains 13 residues. Germline CDR1 reads SGHRS; CDR2 reads YFSETQ. V lost 5 bases, J lost 6 bases, and 4 bases stayed unmatched.

This sequence joins TRBV5-6 and TRBJ2-7; the match to TRBD2 covers 9 bases. V shed 4 bases and J 1 base; nucleotides not matched to a gene: 6. This CDR3 region has 15 residues. CDR1 is SGHDT, CDR2 YYEEEE, per germline. The CDR3 DNA follows: TGTGCCAGCAGCCCCGCCGGACTAGCGTCCTACGAGCAGTACTTC. It codes for CASSPAGLASYEQYF.

The J gene is TRBJ2-3, the V gene TRBV7-2, with 7 bases aligning to TRBD2. V was clipped by 7 bases and J by 2 bases; unmatched bases: 12. CDR1 and CDR2 (germline): SGHTA, FQGNSA. The CDR3 consists of 16 residues. The CDR3 bases are TGTGCCAGCATCTTCGTCGGGGGGTCAACCACAGATACGCAGTATTTT. As protein: CASIFVGGSTTDTQYF.

V is TRBV5-1 and J is TRBJ1-1; 7 bases align to TRBD1. Unmatched junction bases numbered 9, after V lost 4 bases and J lost 0 bases. The germline gives CDR1 SGHRS, CDR2 YFSETQ. CDR3 size: 16 residues. This chain's CDR3 is CASSPDRAGMNTEAFF. The CDR3 coding sequence is TGCGCCAGCAGCCCTGACAGGGCTGGTATGAACACTGAAGCTTTCTTT.

This chain joins TRBV9 and TRBJ1-3, with 10 bases that match TRBD1. The CDR3 runs 15 residues. The germline V gene encodes CDR1 SGDLS and CDR2 YYNGEE. The V and J ends lost 1 base and 7 bases, in that order; junction bases with no gene match: 5. The CDR3 spells CASSVLGTGVNTIYF. The CDR3 DNA sequence: TGTGCCAGCAGCGTACTCGGGACAGGGGTGAACACCATATATTTT.

This clone was observed a handful of times. The V gene is TRBV5-4, the J gene TRBJ1-2; possible D gene TRBD1, 6 bases. Germline lookup yields CDR1 SGHNT and CDR2 YYREEE (reference sequence). The CDR3 loop spans 15 amino acids. V was trimmed by 2 bases and J by 7 bases, leaving 18 bases between them. The CDR3 DNA follows: TGTGCCAGCAGCTTCGATGTCAGGGGTTTGGGTGGCTACACCTTC. Translating it yields CASSFDVRGLGGYTF. Drawing the rest from reference TRBV5-4 and TRBJ1-2, the complete variable domain is ETGVTQSPTHLIKTRGQQVTLRCSSQSGHNTVSWYQQALGQGPQFIFQYYREEENGRGNFPPRFSGLQFPNYSSELNVNALELDDSALYLCASSFDVRGLGGYTFGSGTRLTVV.

The chain recombines TRBV4-3 with TRBJ2-2; TRBD2 aligns across 9 bases. The CDR3 extends over 16 amino acids. Germline values: CDR1 LGHNA, CDR2 YSLEER. Unmatched junction bases numbered 8, after V lost 1 base and J lost 8 bases. The CDR3 is CASSQGAREGGGELFF. DNA of the CDR3: TGCGCCAGCAGCCAAGGAGCGCGGGAGGGAGGAGGGGAGCTGTTTTTT.

This chain uses TRBV4-1 with TRBJ1-4; D is unclear. Trimming left V 4 bases short and J 8 bases short, with 5 bases between. Germline V gives CDR1 MGHRA, CDR2 YSYEKL. This CDR3 is built from 11 residues. The CDR3 loop is CASSRGEKLFF. Here the CDR3 DNA reads TGCGCCAGCAGCCGGGGAGAAAAACTGTTTTTT.

To note about this clone: The sample has other DNA sequences that encode this CDR3 too. The chain combines TRBV20-1 with TRBJ2-1; 10 bases fit TRBD2. J gave up 10 bases and V 3 bases, and 0 bases lay outside the gene matches. This CDR3 comprises 11 residues. The germline V gene encodes CDR1 DFQATT and CDR2 SNEGSKA (reference sequence). CDR3 loop: CSARGLAEQFF. Written as DNA, the CDR3 is TGCAGTGCTAGGGGACTAGCGGAGCAGTTCTTC.

There are a few counts of this clone. V is TRBV14 and J is TRBJ2-5; 13 bases map to TRBD2. CDR3 length equals 16 residues. V lost 3 bases, J lost 5 bases, and 6 bases stayed unmatched. The germline V gene encodes CDR1 SGHDN and CDR2 FVKESK. CDR3 nucleotide sequence: TGTGCCAGCAGCCACAGGACTAGCGGGAGAGGTGAGACCCAGTACTTC. Encoded protein: CASSHRTSGRGETQYF. The entire variable domain, with the rest obtained from reference TRBV14 and TRBJ2-5, is as follows: EAGVTQFPSHSVIEKGQTVTLRCDPISGHDNLYWYRRVMGKEIKFLLHFVKESKQDESGMPNNRFLAERTGGTYSTLKVQPAELEDSGVYFCASSHRTSGRGETQYFGPGTRLLVL.

This clone showed up just a few times. This specimen includes other DNA sequences encoding the same CDR3. CDR3 loop: CASSLNLYGYTF. The CDR3 coding sequence is TGTGCCAGCAGTTTAAACCTCTATGGCTACACCTTC. This rearrangement joins TRBV28 to TRBJ1-2; no clear D. V dropped 2 bases and J dropped 4 bases, with 5 bases sitting between them. Germline CDR1 and CDR2: MDHEN and SYDVKM. The CDR3 runs 12 residues.

This chain links TRBV10-3 with TRBJ2-3, with D unclear. The CDR3 has 15 residues. Trimming pared 11 bases from V and 0 bases from J, leaving 18 bases between. Per the germline V gene, CDR1 is ENHRY and CDR2 is SYGVKD. CDR3 residues: CAVSLGFSSTDTQYF. CDR3 DNA: TGTGCCGTCTCGCTAGGGTTTTCTAGCACAGATACGCAGTATTTT.

V gene TRBV11-2 combines with J gene TRBJ2-7, with D unclear. CDR3 size: 15 residues. The germline CDR1 and CDR2 sequences are SGHAT and FQNNGV. Trimming took 0 bases from V and 2 from J, leaving 11 bases between them. CDR3 protein: CASSLEGANTYEQYF. The CDR3 DNA is TGTGCCAGCAGCTTAGAGGGCGCTAACACCTACGAGCAGTACTTC.